This TCR beta chain emerged from a study of CD8 T cells in ankylosing spondylitis. The study, taken as a whole, reports: The clones that were linked to disease were reported to be significantly enriched in matched synovial fluid samples from ankylosing spondylitis patients. Earlier literature documents some of the motif variants in reactive arthritis synovial fluid and blood. Characteristic, it appeared, of ankylosing spondylitis blood was a TCR beta motif of several highly homologous variants.

Making use of molecular barcodes, quantitative 5'-RACE generated TCR beta libraries. One entry per CDR3 protein results from TCRdb running MiXCR on the 5' RACE reads. The sample has about 260,000 distinct CDR3 sequences, under 30% seen once. Of note for this clonotype: Its target is unknown.

Germline V gene lookup returns CDR1 MNHNS and CDR2 SASEGT. The length of the CDR3 is 15 residues. The J segment lost 3 bases and the V segment lost 6 bases, leaving 10 bases of the junction unmatched. This chain joins TRBV6-1 and TRBJ1-1; 7 positions agree with TRBD1. The source is a male donor with ankylosing spondylitis or in good health (not recorded which). The sequencing input was blood, either unsorted or a sorted T cell fraction (not recorded which). Here the CDR3 DNA reads TGTGCCAGCAGAACGCGACAGGGAGGCGACACTGAAGCTTTCTTT. Amino acid sequence: CASRTRQGGDTEAFF.